Given below is one T cell receptor beta chain in context. Data came from immunoSEQ multiplex PCR; TCRdb stores just in-frame clones and leaves some out. The sample consists of more than 300,000 clones, roughly 92% of them appearing once. The CDR3 extends over 17 amino acids. Germline-derived CDR1 and CDR2 are MNHEY and SMNVEV (reference sequence). The V end was cut by 1 base, the J end by 0 bases, with 10 bases between. This specimen comes from a study of blood T cell repertoires in COVID-19. Sequenced input: PBMCs or T cells enriched from blood (not recorded which). This TCR was sampled from a middle-aged woman who had been exposed to COVID-19. The V call is TRBV27, the J call TRBJ1-6; D gene unclear. The CDR3 spells CASSLLGTRSYNSPLHF. CDR3 bases: TGTGCCAGCAGTTTATTGGGCACCCGCTCCTATAATTCACCCCTCCACTTT.